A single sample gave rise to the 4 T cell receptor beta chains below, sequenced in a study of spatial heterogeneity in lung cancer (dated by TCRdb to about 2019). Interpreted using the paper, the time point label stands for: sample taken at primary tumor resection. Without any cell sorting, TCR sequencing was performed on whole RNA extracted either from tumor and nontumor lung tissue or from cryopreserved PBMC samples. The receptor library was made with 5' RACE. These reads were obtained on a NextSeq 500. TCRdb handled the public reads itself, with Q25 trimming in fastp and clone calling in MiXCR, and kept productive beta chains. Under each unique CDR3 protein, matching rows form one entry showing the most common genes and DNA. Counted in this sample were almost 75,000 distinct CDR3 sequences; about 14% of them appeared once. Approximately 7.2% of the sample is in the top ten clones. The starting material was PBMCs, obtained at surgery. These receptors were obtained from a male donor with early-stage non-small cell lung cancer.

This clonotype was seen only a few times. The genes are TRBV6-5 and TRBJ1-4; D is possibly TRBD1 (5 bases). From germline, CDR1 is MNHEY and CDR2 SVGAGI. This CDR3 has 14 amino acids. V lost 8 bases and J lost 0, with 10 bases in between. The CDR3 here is CASGGSATNEKLFF. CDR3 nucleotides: TGTGCCAGCGGGGGGAGCGCAACTAATGAAAAACTGTTTTTT.

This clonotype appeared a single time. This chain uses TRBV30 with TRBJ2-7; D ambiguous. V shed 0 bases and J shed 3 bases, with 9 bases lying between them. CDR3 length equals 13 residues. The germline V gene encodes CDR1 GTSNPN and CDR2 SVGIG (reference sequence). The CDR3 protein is CAWSVRLFYEQYF. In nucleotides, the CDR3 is TGTGCCTGGAGTGTACGGCTTTTCTACGAGCAGTACTTC.

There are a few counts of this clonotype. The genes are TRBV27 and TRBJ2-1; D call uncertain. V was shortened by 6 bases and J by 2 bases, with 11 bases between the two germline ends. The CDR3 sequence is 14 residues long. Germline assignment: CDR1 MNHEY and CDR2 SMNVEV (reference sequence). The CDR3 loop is CASRTRRAYNEQFF. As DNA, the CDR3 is TGTGCCAGCAGAACGAGGCGCGCCTACAATGAGCAGTTCTTC.

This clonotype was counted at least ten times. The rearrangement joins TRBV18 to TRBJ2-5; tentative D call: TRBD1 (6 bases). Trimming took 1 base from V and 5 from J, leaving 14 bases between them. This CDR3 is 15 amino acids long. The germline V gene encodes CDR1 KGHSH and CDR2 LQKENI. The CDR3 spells CASSPLSGDMETQYF. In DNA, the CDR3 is TGTGCCAGCTCACCACTGTCAGGGGATATGGAGACCCAGTACTTC.